This T cell receptor (beta chain) is from a study of blood T cell repertoires in COVID-19 (dated by TCRdb to 2020 to 2021). With regard to the full study: Samples covering the acute and convalescent phases of COVID-19 were provided by collaborators in the United States, Italy and Spain. The material from the prospective study consisted of cDNA or gDNA derived from T cells, B-cell-depleted T cells, or PBMCs. Deeply sampled blood TCRbeta repertoires from subjects exposed to, actively infected with, or recovered from COVID-19 were included in the dataset. The repertoires were made available in a free public database intended to serve as a resource for research on the immune response to SARS-CoV-2. The samples were drawn from the first 160 participants of the ongoing ImmuneRACE study and from over a thousand subjects provided by 6 global collaborators. Sample metadata almost always included a de-identified subject ID, COVID-19 status, age in years and sex. Where HLA class I and class II types were available, the types were taken from metadata supplied by the sample provider, not from assay-based typing.

In regard to this clone: No cognate antigen has been identified for it. One base away there is no much larger clone; base qualities are not given.

Collaborating institutions collected whole blood in K2EDTA tubes following their own protocols. For TCRbeta analysis, collaborators shipped samples as frozen whole blood, isolated PBMCs, or DNA extracted from either of those sample types. TCRbeta CDR3 regions were amplified from genomic DNA by means of the immunoSEQ Assay, a bias-controlled multiplex PCR. Regarding the original processing steps: The number of nucleated cells in each sample was estimated by amplification of reference gene primers within the assay. To quantify the absolute abundance of each unique TCRbeta CDR3 rearrangement, sequence reads were collapsed and filtered. Productive Simpson clonality was computed per sample as the square root of Simpson's diversity index over productive rearrangements. This is the immuneACCESS table as TCRdb keeps it, with only in-frame sequences that have V and J called. A part of the clones is gone; compared with another copy, unresolved V genes explain less than half, and the rest is unexplained. The V and J calls and clone size come from that table; D and trimming were worked out from the DNA. For this sample the table gives about 130,000 clones, of which approximately 80% were detected only once. About 10% of the sample belongs to the ten largest clones.

General study outcomes and caveats: Clinical and demographic metadata were provided uncurated, with the amount varying by source and participant.

The CDR1 and CDR2 encoded by the germline V gene are SNHLY and FYNNEI. Counted from cysteine to phenylalanine, this CDR3 has 13 amino acids. Only the CDR3 DNA is retained, 39 bases long and in frame from the first base. Trimming at the junction amounts to 7 bases on V and 4 bases on J, and the germline ends lie 8 bases apart. The sample was peripheral blood. The chain is made from TRBV2 and TRBJ1-6; no D gene call is confident. The receptor's source is a man aged 55 to 70 with acute or convalescent COVID-19. The DNA sequence is as follows: TGTGCCAGCATCCCCAGTTATAATTCACCCCTCCACTTT. It translates to CASIPSYNSPLHF. The variable domain in full, with residues beyond the CDR3 obtained from the reference TRBV2 and TRBJ1-6 genes, is EPEVTQTPSHQVTQMGQEVILRCVPISNHLYFYWYRQILGQKVEFLVSFYNNEISEKSEIFDDQFSVERPDGSNFTLKIRSTKLEDSAMYFCASIPSYNSPLHFGNGTRLTVT.